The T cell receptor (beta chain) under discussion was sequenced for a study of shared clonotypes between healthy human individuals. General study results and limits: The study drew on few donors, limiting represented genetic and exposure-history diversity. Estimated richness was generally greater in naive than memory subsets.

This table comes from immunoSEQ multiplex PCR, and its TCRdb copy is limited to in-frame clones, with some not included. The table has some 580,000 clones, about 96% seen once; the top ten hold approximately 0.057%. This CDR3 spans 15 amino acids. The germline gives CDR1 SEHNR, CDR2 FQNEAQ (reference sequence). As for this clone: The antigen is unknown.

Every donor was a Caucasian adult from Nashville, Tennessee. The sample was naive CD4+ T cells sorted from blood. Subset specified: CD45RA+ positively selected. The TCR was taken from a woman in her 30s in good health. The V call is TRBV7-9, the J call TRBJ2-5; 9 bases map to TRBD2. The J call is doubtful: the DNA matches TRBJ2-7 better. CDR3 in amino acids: CASSLEGSGSYEQYF. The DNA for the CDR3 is TGTGCCAGCAGCTTAGAGGGTAGCGGGAGTTACGAGCAGTACTTC.